This entry lists 22 T cell receptor beta chains sequenced from one sample in a study of blood T cell repertoires in COVID-19. Libraries were prepared by immunoSEQ multiplex PCR; TCRdb keeps only in-frame clonotypes and omits some of them. Among around 300,000 clones listed, around 90% were seen once. Source material: peripheral blood. Receptor source: a woman aged 25 to 39 with COVID-19, enrolled during active disease.

V is TRBV19 and J is TRBJ1-3; maybe TRBD1 (5 bases). Germline V gene data show CDR1 as LNHDA and CDR2 as SQIVND (reference sequence). The CDR3 consists of 14 residues. The germline V and J ends were trimmed by 3 bases and 0 bases, with 6 bases remaining between them. The CDR3 region is CASSMGLSGNTIYF. In DNA, the CDR3 is TGTGCCAGTAGTATGGGACTCTCTGGAAACACCATATATTTT. Combining the CDR3 with reference TRBV19 and TRBJ1-3 gives the whole variable domain DGGITQSPKYLFRKEGQNVTLSCEQNLNHDAMYWYRQDPGQGLRLIYYSQIVNDFQKGDIAEGYSVSREKKESFPLTVTSAQKNPTAFYLCASSMGLSGNTIYFGEGSWLTVV.

This clone appeared a few times. The rearrangement joins TRBV10-3 to TRBJ1-1; D uncertain. The germline V gene has CDR1 ENHRY and CDR2 SYGVKD. Trimming cost V 3 bases and J 3 bases, with 11 bases left between them. There are 14 residues in the CDR3. The CDR3 bases are TGTGCCATCAGTGATGGAGGGATGGACACTGAAGCTTTCTTT. Its protein product is CAISDGGMDTEAFF.

The chain links TRBV5-5 to TRBJ1-5; perhaps TRBD1 as D (5 bases). The CDR3 has 17 amino acids. The V gene lost 4 bases and the J gene lost 2 bases, with 19 bases spanning the gap. The germline V gene encodes CDR1 SGHKS and CDR2 YYEKEE (reference sequence). The DNA for the CDR3 is TGTGCCAGCAGCCACCGGGACTCCCCGCGGGGCAATCAGCCCCAGCATTTT. Translating gives CASSHRDSPRGNQPQHF.

The rearrangement uses TRBV9 and TRBJ2-1; TRBD1 agrees at 11 bases. Germline V lookup: CDR1 SGDLS, CDR2 YYNGEE. J lost 5 bases, V lost 2 bases, and 3 bases had no gene match. The CDR3 loop spans 15 amino acids. The CDR3 bases are TGTGCCAGCAGCGTTGGGACAGGGGGGCACAATGAGCAGTTCTTC. It codes for CASSVGTGGHNEQFF.

This clone has more than one count but fewer than ten. The V call is TRBV7-9, the J call TRBJ1-3; 9 bases match TRBD1. Germline V gives CDR1 SEHNR, CDR2 FQNEAQ (reference sequence). V lost 9 bases to trimming and J lost 4 bases; unmatched junction nucleotides: 4. The CDR3 consists of 13 residues. The CDR3 sequence is CASNRGLGNTIYF. The CDR3 region has the DNA TGTGCCAGTAACAGGGGGCTCGGAAACACCATATATTTT.

The genes are TRBV19 and TRBJ2-1; D perhaps matches TRBD2 (5 bases). This CDR3 spans 16 amino acids. V was trimmed by 6 bases and J by 4 bases, leaving 19 bases between them. Germline V CDR1 and CDR2: LNHDA, SQIVND (reference sequence). This chain's CDR3 is CASRARGSLRYNEQFF. For the CDR3, the DNA is TGTGCCAGTAGGGCTCGGGGATCCCTGAGGTACAATGAGCAGTTCTTC.

The J gene is TRBJ1-2, the V gene TRBV6-5; TRBD1 matches 9 bases. The V gene's germline CDR1 is MNHEY and CDR2 SVGAGI. CDR3 length: 13 residues. The V gene end was trimmed by 5 bases and the J gene end by 9 bases; junction bases not matched to a gene: 7. CDR3: CASSRGQGKRYTF. As DNA, the CDR3 is TGTGCCAGCAGTCGTGGACAGGGGAAACGCTACACCTTC.

The chain is built from TRBV6-2 or TRBV6-3 and TRBJ2-2; 10 nucleotides agree with TRBD1. CDR1 and CDR2 (germline): MNHEY, SVGEGT. The V and J ends lost 6 bases and 3 bases, in that order; junction bases with no gene match: 1. The CDR3 runs to 14 residues. The CDR3 loop is CASSGQGDTGELFF. The CDR3 region has the DNA TGTGCCAGCAGCGGACAGGGGGACACCGGGGAGCTGTTTTTT.

The chain uses TRBV2 and TRBJ2-1; 8 nucleotides line up with TRBD1. Germline V gene lookup returns CDR1 SNHLY and CDR2 FYNNEI. With 2 bases clipped from V and 9 bases from J, the junction kept 6 bases outside the gene matches. The CDR3 is 14 amino acids. The CDR3 loop reads CASSEIQGAGEQFF. The CDR3 DNA is TGTGCCAGCAGTGAAATCCAGGGGGCAGGTGAGCAGTTCTTC.

This rearrangement joins TRBV6-2 or TRBV6-3 to TRBJ2-7, with TRBD1 identical over 8 bases. The V gene's germline CDR1 is MNHEY and CDR2 SVGEGT. This CDR3 comprises 15 residues. Losses at the gene ends were 0 bases for V and 3 bases for J; bases not matched to a gene: 4. CDR3 region: CASSYSGTGHYEQYF. CDR3 nucleotides: TGTGCCAGCAGTTACTCCGGGACAGGCCACTACGAGCAGTACTTC.

The sample holds a few counts of this clone. The chain couples TRBV30 to TRBJ1-1, with TRBD1 matching 10 bases. The CDR3 runs to 14 residues. Per the germline V gene, CDR1 is GTSNPN and CDR2 is SVGIG (reference sequence). V was pared by 4 bases and J by 4 bases, with 6 bases of the junction left unmatched. The DNA for the CDR3 is TGTGCCTGGATCCCCGGGACAGGGGCCACTGAAGCTTTCTTT. This translates into CAWIPGTGATEAFF.

The V call is TRBV25-1, the J call TRBJ1-4; the match to TRBD1 covers 7 bases. In germline, CDR1 is MGHDK, CDR2 SYGVNS. V gave up 8 bases and J gave up 8 bases; unmatched junction bases: 8. This CDR3 contains 13 residues. This CDR3 is CASEDRKKEKLFF. Here the CDR3 DNA reads TGTGCCAGCGAGGACAGGAAAAAGGAAAAACTGTTTTTT.

This clone was seen many times. The gene calls are TRBV7-8 and TRBJ1-4; D gene ambiguous. The CDR3 consists of 15 residues. Germline V gives CDR1 SGHVS, CDR2 FQNEAQ. Trimming took 1 base from V and 6 from J, leaving 12 bases between them. In nucleotides, the CDR3 is TGTGCCAGCAGCTTAGGACACGGGGAGGATGAAAAACTGTTTTTT. Translation: CASSLGHGEDEKLFF.

This clone was picked up one time. The V gene is TRBV5-4, the J gene TRBJ1-1; D is perhaps TRBD1 (6 bases). CDR3 length equals 13 residues. The V and J ends lost 3 bases and 3 bases respectively, with 9 bases between them. Germline CDR1 is SGHNT and CDR2 is YYREEE (reference sequence). The CDR3 loop reads CASSWNRDTEAFF. CDR3 nucleotides: TGTGCCAGCAGCTGGAACAGGGACACTGAAGCTTTCTTT.

A word on this clone: The sample carries other DNA sequences with the same CDR3. The J gene is TRBJ2-1, the V gene TRBV2; 12 bases line up with TRBD2. CDR1 is SNHLY, CDR2 FYNNEI, per germline. After removal of 5 bases from V and 4 bases from J, the junction contained 3 bases not matched to a gene. The CDR3 has 15 amino acids. The CDR3 DNA reads TGTGCCAGCAGTTTGACTAGCGGGAGTTACAATGAGCAGTTCTTC. This encodes CASSLTSGSYNEQFF.

The chain links TRBV6-6 to TRBJ2-7; D is unresolved. V shed 8 bases and J shed 0 bases, with 8 bases lying between them. Germline V gene data show CDR1 as MNHNY and CDR2 as SVGAGI (reference sequence). The CDR3 sequence is 12 residues long. DNA of the CDR3: TGTGCCAGCCACGGGTACTCCTACGAGCAGTACTTC. Its protein product is CASHGYSYEQYF.

Only a few counts were recorded for this clone. V usage is TRBV6-2 or TRBV6-3 and J usage is TRBJ1-5; D unresolved. The CDR3 has 13 residues. Germline lookup yields CDR1 MNHEY and CDR2 SVGEGT. Trimming removed 2 bases at V and 7 bases at J, with 9 bases between. As DNA, the CDR3 is TGTGCCAGCAGTTACGACTTCGGGCAGCCCCAGCATTTT. Translated, it gives CASSYDFGQPQHF.

This chain connects TRBV3-1 (or the pseudogene TRBV3-2) to TRBJ1-3; D ambiguous. The CDR3 contains 16 residues. Per the germline V gene, CDR1 is LGHDT and CDR2 is YNNKEL (reference sequence). Between the trimmed V and J ends, which lost 4 bases and 0 bases, there was a span of 13 bases. The CDR3 DNA sequence: TGTGCCAGCAGCCCCCCTGTGAGGGCCTCTGGAAACACCATATATTTT. It specifies CASSPPVRASGNTIYF.

V usage is TRBV2 and J usage is TRBJ1-5; D is undetermined. The CDR3 sequence is 14 residues long. From germline, CDR1 is SNHLY and CDR2 FYNNEI. V gave up 4 bases and J gave up 0 bases, with 7 bases separating them. The CDR3 spells CASSGEYSNQPQHF. In DNA, the CDR3 is TGTGCCAGCAGTGGAGAGTATAGCAATCAGCCCCAGCATTTT.

This clone was seen a few times. The chain is built from TRBV6-6 and TRBJ2-7; tentatively, D is TRBD2 (6 bases). The CDR3 runs to 13 residues. The V end was cut by 8 bases, the J end by 5 bases, with 16 bases between. CDR1 and CDR2 (germline): MNHNY, SVGAGI (reference sequence). DNA of the CDR3: TGTGCCAGCGGACCTCCGGGGGTAGACGAGCAGTACTTC. Amino acids: CASGPPGVDEQYF.

The sample holds a few counts of this clone. The chain links TRBV30 to TRBJ1-4, with a weak D call TRBD1 (5 bases). V lost 2 bases and J lost 1, with 11 bases in between. Germline V gene lookup returns CDR1 GTSNPN and CDR2 SVGIG (reference sequence). The CDR3 has 15 residues. The CDR3 DNA sequence: TGTGCCTGGAGTCGGGGGAGTGAAACTAATGAAAAACTGTTTTTT. It is translated as CAWSRGSETNEKLFF. The full variable domain, with the rest looked up from reference TRBV30 and TRBJ1-4, is SQTIHQWPATLVQPVGSPLSLECTVEGTSNPNLYWYRQAAGRGLQLLFYSVGIGQISSEVPQNLSASRPQDRQFILSSKKLLLSDSGFYLCAWSRGSETNEKLFFGSGTQLSVL.

V and J are TRBV5-4 and TRBJ2-3; 11 nucleotides align to TRBD2. With V trimmed by 2 bases and J by 8 bases, 4 bases remained unmatched. The CDR3 consists of 14 residues. Germline lookup yields CDR1 SGHNT and CDR2 YYREEE (reference sequence). The CDR3 is CASSFRLAGGTQYF. The CDR3 nucleotides are TGTGCCAGCAGCTTCCGGCTAGCGGGAGGTACGCAGTATTTT.